This is a list of T cell receptor beta chains from one sample in a study of early T cells in non-severe SARS-CoV-2 infection. TCRdb fed the 5' RACE reads into MiXCR, producing one record per CDR3 protein. The repertoire has over 30,000 distinct CDR3 sequences, 5.5% to 7.5% of them found once; the top ten carry 7.6%. The sequencing input was whole blood. The receptor source for this set is an adult who was a healthcare worker with PCR-confirmed SARS-CoV-2 infection or an uninfected control (not recorded which). The CDR3 runs from the conserved cysteine through the conserved F or W. D genes are given only for firm matches. Expanded clones are given a class, and other clones once, few, many or no size at all.

V gene,D gene,J gene,clone size,CDR3 protein,CDR3 DNA
TRBV18,-,TRBJ1-6,many,CASSSSEVYSPLHF,TGTGCCAGCTCATCCTCGGAGGTCTATTCACCCCTCCACTTT
TRBV18,-,TRBJ1-2,many,CASSPESGTLFGYTF,TGTGCCAGCTCACCAGAATCCGGGACACTGTTTGGCTACACCTTC
TRBV20-1,TRBD2,TRBJ2-1,many,CSARGLAGNSGRPNEQFF,TGCAGTGCTAGAGGACTAGCGGGGAACTCCGGGCGTCCCAATGAGCAGTTCTTC
TRBV2,-,TRBJ1-1,many,CASSVRGHSFF,TGTGCCAGCAGTGTTCGGGGACATTCTTTCTTT
TRBV29-1,TRBD2,TRBJ2-1,many,CSVERLAGGPGEQFF,TGCAGCGTTGAGCGATTAGCGGGGGGGCCGGGTGAGCAGTTCTTC
TRBV2,TRBD1,TRBJ1-6,many,CASSGRDRNSPLHF,TGTGCCAGCAGTGGGCGGGACAGGAATTCACCCCTCCACTTT
TRBV27,TRBD2,TRBJ2-2,medium-sized,CASMGEGPNTGELFF,TGTGCCAGCATGGGGGAGGGTCCGAACACCGGGGAGCTGTTTTTT
TRBV11-2,TRBD2,TRBJ2-3,many,CASSRTSLEITDTQYF,TGTGCCAGCAGCCGGACTAGCCTAGAAATCACAGATACGCAGTATTTT
TRBV4-2,TRBD2,TRBJ2-7,many,CASSQGLAGAYEQYF,TGTGCCAGCAGCCAAGGACTAGCGGGGGCCTACGAGCAGTACTTC
TRBV12-3/TRBV12-4,-,TRBJ1-2,few,CASSFKQGYGYTF,TGTGCCAGCAGTTTTAAACAGGGCTATGGCTACACCTTC
TRBV12-3/TRBV12-4,-,TRBJ1-2,many,CASSFVSAANYGYTF,TGTGCCAGCAGTTTTGTCTCGGCTGCTAACTATGGCTACACCTTC
TRBV9,TRBD1,TRBJ2-3,few,CASSLRDRGTGSDTQYF,TGTGCCAGCAGCCTACGGGACAGGGGGACGGGGTCGGATACGCAGTATTTT
TRBV7-9,-,TRBJ1-1,few,CASSLAGGSEAFF,TGTGCCAGCAGCTTAGCGGGGGGGTCTGAAGCTTTCTTT
TRBV2,TRBD1,TRBJ2-1,many,CASSPGTGDDSYNEQFF,TGTGCCAGCAGTCCCGGGACAGGGGACGACTCCTACAATGAGCAGTTCTTC
TRBV30,-,TRBJ1-5,many,CAWSVLTTGQPQHF,TGTGCCTGGAGTGTACTGACGACGGGTCAGCCCCAGCATTTT
TRBV20-1,TRBD1,TRBJ1-1,many,CSAALLDRVFGAFF,TGCAGTGCTGCCCTCCTCGACAGGGTTTTTGGCGCTTTCTTT
TRBV6-5,-,TRBJ1-1,many,CASSYGGSGMNTEAFF,TGTGCCAGCAGTTACGGAGGGTCGGGTATGAACACTGAAGCTTTCTTT
TRBV7-3,-,TRBJ1-3,-,CASSLTGAENTIYF,TGTGCCAGCAGCTTAACAGGGGCTGAAAACACCATATATTTT
TRBV14,TRBD2,TRBJ2-3,-,CASSLGLAVNTDTQYF,TGTGCCAGCAGCCTAGGACTAGCGGTTAACACAGATACGCAGTATTTT
TRBV29-1,-,TRBJ2-7,many,CSVVVGEPYEQYF,TGCAGCGTTGTCGTCGGTGAACCCTACGAGCAGTACTTC
TRBV5-5,-,TRBJ2-7,many,CASSLHPGGDEQYF,TGTGCCAGCAGCTTGCATCCCGGGGGCGACGAGCAGTACTTC
TRBV6-5,-,TRBJ2-7,many,CASSYSRGASSDEQYF,TGTGCCAGCAGTTACTCGAGAGGGGCTAGTTCGGACGAGCAGTACTTC
TRBV6-6,TRBD1,TRBJ2-5,many,CASSYRPTRQGKPETQYF,TGTGCCAGCAGTTACCGCCCGACTCGACAGGGAAAGCCGGAGACCCAGTACTTC
TRBV28,-,TRBJ2-7,many,CASSPGTELYEQYF,TGTGCCAGCAGTCCCGGGACGGAACTCTACGAGCAGTACTTC
TRBV5-4,-,TRBJ1-1,many,CASSLAFKDLNTEAFF,TGTGCCAGCAGCTTGGCCTTTAAGGACTTGAACACTGAAGCTTTCTTT
TRBV20-1,-,TRBJ2-7,many,CSAHNVGDVRYEQYF,TGCAGTGCCCATAATGTGGGGGATGTTCGCTACGAGCAGTACTTC
TRBV11-2,TRBD2,TRBJ2-7,-,CASSYTSGGYEQYF,TGTGCCAGCAGCTACACTAGCGGGGGCTACGAGCAGTACTTC
TRBV10-3,-,TRBJ1-5,many,CAIREGRGDQPQHF,TGTGCCATCAGGGAGGGCAGGGGTGATCAGCCCCAGCATTTT
TRBV2,TRBD1,TRBJ1-5,medium-sized,CASSVSQGVLQPQHF,TGTGCCAGCAGTGTTTCACAGGGGGTGCTTCAGCCCCAGCATTTT
TRBV7-9,-,TRBJ2-4,many,CASSPTEGSKNIQYF,TGTGCCAGCAGCCCAACGGAAGGGTCCAAAAACATTCAGTACTTC
TRBV12-3/TRBV12-4,TRBD1,TRBJ1-1,many,CASRQTGVNTEAFF,TGTGCCAGCAGGCAGACAGGGGTGAACACTGAAGCTTTCTTT
TRBV5-1,-,TRBJ2-1,many,CASSLTIQDNEQFF,TGCGCCAGCAGCCTCACTATCCAAGACAATGAGCAGTTCTTC
TRBV6-6,TRBD2,TRBJ2-1,many,CANRTGTSGMSSYNEQFF,TGTGCCAATCGGACCGGGACTAGCGGGATGAGCTCCTACAATGAGCAGTTCTTC
TRBV3-1,-,TRBJ2-2,-,CASSQGQGKRELFF,TGTGCCAGCAGCCAAGGGCAGGGCAAAAGGGAGCTGTTTTTT
TRBV6-2/TRBV6-3,TRBD1,TRBJ1-2,-,CASSYGDRGRVDGYTF,TGTGCCAGCAGTTATGGGGACAGAGGAAGGGTGGATGGCTACACCTTC
TRBV6-6,TRBD2,TRBJ2-1,many,CASSSSRGGRSSYNEQFF,TGTGCCAGCAGTTCCAGTCGGGGGGGTCGTAGCTCCTACAATGAGCAGTTCTTC
TRBV28,TRBD2,TRBJ2-3,many,CASRQLAGADTQYF,TGTGCCAGCAGGCAACTAGCGGGAGCTGATACGCAGTATTTT
TRBV28,-,TRBJ1-4,many,CASTRGGEKLFF,TGTGCCAGCACGAGGGGTGGAGAAAAACTGTTTTTT